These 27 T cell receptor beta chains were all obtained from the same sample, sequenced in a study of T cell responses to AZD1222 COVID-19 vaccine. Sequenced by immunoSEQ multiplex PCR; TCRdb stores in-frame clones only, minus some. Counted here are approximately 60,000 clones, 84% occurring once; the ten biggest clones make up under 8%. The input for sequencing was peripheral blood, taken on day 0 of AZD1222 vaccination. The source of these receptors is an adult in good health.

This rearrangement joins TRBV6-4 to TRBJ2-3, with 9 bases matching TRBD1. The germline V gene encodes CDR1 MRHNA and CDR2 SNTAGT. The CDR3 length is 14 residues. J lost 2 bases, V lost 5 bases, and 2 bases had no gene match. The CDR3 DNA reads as TGTGCCAGCAGTCGGGACAGGGACACAGATACGCAGTATTTT. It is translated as CASSRDRDTDTQYF.

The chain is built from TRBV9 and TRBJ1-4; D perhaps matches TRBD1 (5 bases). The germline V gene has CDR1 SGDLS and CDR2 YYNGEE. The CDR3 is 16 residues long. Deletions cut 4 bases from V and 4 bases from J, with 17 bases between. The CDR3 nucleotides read TGTGCCAGCAGCCCGGCCCCTCGGGGGGTTAATGAAAAACTGTTTTTT. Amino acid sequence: CASSPAPRGVNEKLFF.

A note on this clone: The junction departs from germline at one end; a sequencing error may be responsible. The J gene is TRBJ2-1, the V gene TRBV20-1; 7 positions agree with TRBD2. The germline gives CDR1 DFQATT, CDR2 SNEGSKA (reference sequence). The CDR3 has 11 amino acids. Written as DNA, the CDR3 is TGCAGTGCCAGCGGGGCCACCGAGTTCGTCTTC. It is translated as CSASGATEFVF.

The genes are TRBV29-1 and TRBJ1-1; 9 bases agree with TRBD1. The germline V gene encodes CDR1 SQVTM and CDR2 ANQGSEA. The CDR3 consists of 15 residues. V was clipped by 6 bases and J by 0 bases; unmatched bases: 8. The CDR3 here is CSVAPGQGMNTEAFF. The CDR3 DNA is TGCAGCGTAGCCCCGGGACAGGGAATGAACACTGAAGCTTTCTTT.

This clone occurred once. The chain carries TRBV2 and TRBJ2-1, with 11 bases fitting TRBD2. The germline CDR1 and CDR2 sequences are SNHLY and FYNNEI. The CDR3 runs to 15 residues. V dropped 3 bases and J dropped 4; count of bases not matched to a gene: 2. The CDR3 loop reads CASSDVAGGYNEQFF. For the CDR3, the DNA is TGTGCCAGCAGTGATGTAGCGGGGGGGTACAATGAGCAGTTCTTC.

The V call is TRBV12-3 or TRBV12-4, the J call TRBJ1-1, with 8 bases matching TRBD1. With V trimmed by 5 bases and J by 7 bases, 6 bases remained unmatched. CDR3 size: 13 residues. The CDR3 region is CASSTGQGGEAFF. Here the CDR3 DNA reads TGTGCCAGCAGTACCGGACAGGGTGGTGAAGCTTTCTTT.

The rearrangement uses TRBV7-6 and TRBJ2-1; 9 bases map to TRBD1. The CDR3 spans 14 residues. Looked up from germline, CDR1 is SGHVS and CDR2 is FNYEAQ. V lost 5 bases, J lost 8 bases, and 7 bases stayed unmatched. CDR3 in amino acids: CASSRGTGSDEQFF. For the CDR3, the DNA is TGTGCCAGCAGCCGCGGGACAGGGTCCGATGAGCAGTTCTTC.

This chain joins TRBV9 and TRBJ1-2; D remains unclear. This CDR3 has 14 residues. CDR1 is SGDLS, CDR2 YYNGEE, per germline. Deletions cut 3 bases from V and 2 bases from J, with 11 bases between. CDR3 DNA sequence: TGTGCCAGCAGCGGAGGAGACGGCAACTATGGCTACACCTTC. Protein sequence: CASSGGDGNYGYTF.

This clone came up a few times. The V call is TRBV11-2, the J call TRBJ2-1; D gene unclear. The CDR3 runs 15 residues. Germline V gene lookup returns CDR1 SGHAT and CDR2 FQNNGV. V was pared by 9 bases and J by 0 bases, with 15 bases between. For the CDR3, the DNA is TGTGCCAGTTCCAAAGGTAGGATCTCCTACAATGAGCAGTTCTTC. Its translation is CASSKGRISYNEQFF.

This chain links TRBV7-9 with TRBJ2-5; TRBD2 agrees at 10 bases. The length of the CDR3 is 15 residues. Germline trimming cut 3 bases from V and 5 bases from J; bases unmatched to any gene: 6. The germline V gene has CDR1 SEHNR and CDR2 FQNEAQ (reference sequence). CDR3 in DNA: TGTGCCAGCAGCTTGGGGCTAGCGGGGGTGGAGACCCAGTACTTC. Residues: CASSLGLAGVETQYF.

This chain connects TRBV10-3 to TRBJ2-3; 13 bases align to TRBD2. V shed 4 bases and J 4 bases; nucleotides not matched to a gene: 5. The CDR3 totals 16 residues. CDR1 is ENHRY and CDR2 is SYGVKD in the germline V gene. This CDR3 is CAISARTSGGADTQYF. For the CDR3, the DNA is TGTGCCATCAGTGCCCGGACTAGCGGGGGAGCAGATACGCAGTATTTT.

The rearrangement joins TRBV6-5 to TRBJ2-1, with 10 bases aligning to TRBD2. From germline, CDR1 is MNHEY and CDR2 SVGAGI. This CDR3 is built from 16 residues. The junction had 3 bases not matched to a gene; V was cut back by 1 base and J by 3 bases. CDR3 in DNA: TGTGCCAGCAGTTACTGGGAGCGGGGGGGCTACAATGAGCAGTTCTTC. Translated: CASSYWERGGYNEQFF.

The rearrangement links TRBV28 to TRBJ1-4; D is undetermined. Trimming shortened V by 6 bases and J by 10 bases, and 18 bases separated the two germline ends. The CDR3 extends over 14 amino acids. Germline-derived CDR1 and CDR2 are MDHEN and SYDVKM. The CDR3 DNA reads TGTGCCAGCAGGCTGACAACCCTATCGGTAAAACTGTTTTTT. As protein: CASRLTTLSVKLFF.

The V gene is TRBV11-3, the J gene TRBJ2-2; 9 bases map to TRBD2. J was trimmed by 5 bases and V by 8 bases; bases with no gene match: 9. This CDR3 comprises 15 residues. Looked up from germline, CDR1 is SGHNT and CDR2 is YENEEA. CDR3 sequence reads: CASSGGSGGTGELFF. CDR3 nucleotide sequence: TGTGCCAGCTCCGGGGGAAGCGGGGGGACCGGGGAGCTGTTTTTT.

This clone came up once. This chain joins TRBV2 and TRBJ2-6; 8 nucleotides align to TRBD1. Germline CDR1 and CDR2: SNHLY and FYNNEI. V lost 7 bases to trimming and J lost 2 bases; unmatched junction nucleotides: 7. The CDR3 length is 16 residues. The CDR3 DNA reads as TGTGCCAGCACTCTGATGGACAGGGCTGGGGCCAACGTCCTGACTTTC. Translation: CASTLMDRAGANVLTF.

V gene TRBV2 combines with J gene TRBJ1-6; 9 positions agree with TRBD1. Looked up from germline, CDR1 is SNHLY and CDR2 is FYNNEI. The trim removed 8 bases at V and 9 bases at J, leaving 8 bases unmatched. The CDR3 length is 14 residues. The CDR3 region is CASGGQGYLSPLHF. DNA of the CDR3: TGTGCCAGCGGGGGACAGGGATATCTTTCACCCCTCCACTTT.

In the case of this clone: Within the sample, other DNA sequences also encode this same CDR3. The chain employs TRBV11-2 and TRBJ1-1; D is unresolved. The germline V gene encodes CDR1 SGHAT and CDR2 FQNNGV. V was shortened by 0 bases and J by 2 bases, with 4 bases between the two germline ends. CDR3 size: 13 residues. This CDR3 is CASSLDPNTEAFF. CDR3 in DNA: TGTGCCAGCAGCTTAGACCCCAACACTGAAGCTTTCTTT.

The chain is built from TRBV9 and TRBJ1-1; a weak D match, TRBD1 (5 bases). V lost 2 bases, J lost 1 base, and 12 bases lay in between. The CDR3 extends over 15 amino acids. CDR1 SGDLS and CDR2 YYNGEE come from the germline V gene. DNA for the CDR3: TGTGCCAGCAGCGTTACCGGGCAGGGGAACACTGAAGCTTTCTTT. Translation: CASSVTGQGNTEAFF.

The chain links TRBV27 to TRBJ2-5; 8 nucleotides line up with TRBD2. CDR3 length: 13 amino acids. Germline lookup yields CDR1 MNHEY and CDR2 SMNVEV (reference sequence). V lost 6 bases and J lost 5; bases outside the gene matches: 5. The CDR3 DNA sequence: TGTGCCAGCAGCACGGGGGGGTGGGAGACCCAGTACTTC. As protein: CASSTGGWETQYF.

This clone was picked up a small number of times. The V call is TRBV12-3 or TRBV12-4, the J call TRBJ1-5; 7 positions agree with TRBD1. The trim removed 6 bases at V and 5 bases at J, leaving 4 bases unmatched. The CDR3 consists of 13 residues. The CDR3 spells CASSLRGDQPQHF. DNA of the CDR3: TGTGCCAGCAGCCTCAGGGGGGATCAGCCCCAGCATTTT.

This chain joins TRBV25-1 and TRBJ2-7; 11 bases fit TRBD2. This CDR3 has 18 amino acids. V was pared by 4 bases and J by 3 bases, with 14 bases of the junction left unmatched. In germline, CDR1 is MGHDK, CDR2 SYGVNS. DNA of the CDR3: TGTGCCAGCAGTGCCTCCGGGACTAGCGGTCCCCGGGGCTACGAGCAGTACTTC. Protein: CASSASGTSGPRGYEQYF.

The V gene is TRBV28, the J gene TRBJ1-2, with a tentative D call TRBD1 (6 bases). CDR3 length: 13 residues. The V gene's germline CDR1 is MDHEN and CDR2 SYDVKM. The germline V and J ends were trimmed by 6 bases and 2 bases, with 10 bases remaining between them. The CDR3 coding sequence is TGTGCCAGCAGCCCAGGACAGAACTATGGCTACACCTTC. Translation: CASSPGQNYGYTF.

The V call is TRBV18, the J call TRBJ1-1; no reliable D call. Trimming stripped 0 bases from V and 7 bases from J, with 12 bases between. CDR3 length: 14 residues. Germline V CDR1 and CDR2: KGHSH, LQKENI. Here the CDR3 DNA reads TGTGCCAGCTCACCACCTAATTGGATGGTTGAAGCTTTCTTT. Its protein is CASSPPNWMVEAFF.

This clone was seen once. This CDR3 reads CASSWGKGEQYF. As DNA, the CDR3 is TGTGCCAGCAGCTGGGGGAAGGGGGAGCAGTACTTC. V usage is TRBV11-3 and J usage is TRBJ2-7; D possibly uses TRBD1 or TRBD2 (5 bases each). V was clipped by 4 bases and J by 7 bases, with 11 bases between them. CDR1 and CDR2 from the germline V gene are SGHNT and YENEEA. The CDR3 spans 12 residues.

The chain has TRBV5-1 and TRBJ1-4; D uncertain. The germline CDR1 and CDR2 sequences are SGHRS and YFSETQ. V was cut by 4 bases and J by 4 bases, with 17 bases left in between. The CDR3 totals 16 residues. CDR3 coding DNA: TGCGCCAGCAGCCTAGCCGGATCCGGGGTTAATGAAAAACTGTTTTTT. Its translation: CASSLAGSGVNEKLFF.

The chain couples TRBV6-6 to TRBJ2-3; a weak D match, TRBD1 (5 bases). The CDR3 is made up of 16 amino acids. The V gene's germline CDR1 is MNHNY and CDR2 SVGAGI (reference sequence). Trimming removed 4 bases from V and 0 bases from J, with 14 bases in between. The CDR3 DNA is TGTGCCAGCAGTTTAAGGGGTCCCGAAAGCACAGATACGCAGTATTTT. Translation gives CASSLRGPESTDTQYF.

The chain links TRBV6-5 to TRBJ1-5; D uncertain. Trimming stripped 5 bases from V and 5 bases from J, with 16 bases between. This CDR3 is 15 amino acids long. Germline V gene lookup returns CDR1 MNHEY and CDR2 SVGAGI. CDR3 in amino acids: CASSPLRRDYQPQHF. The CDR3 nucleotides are TGTGCCAGCAGTCCCCTGAGGAGGGATTATCAGCCCCAGCATTTT.